The text below deals with one TCR beta chain. This clone has only one observation. Its antigen remains undetermined. Qualities for individual bases were not recorded, and no much larger clone is one base off. Preparation of the library involved the immunoSEQ multiplex PCR assay. Drawn from immuneACCESS, this table holds only the in-frame rearrangements with V and J called that TCRdb kept. Clones are partly lost; checked studies trace under half to an unresolved V gene and leave the rest unexplained. The sample table lists about 24,000 clones, 55% to 80% of them with a count of one. Roughly 12% of the sample is taken by the ten largest. These data are taken from a study of T cells in narcolepsy (dated by TCRdb to between 2017 and 2018). Background on the whole study: The study enrolled patients with narcolepsy type 1 or type 2 (NT1, NT2) together with healthy control donors. Autoreactive T cells targeting hypocretin neuron self-antigens (hypocretin, TRIB2) were sought in narcolepsy patients, and TCR Vbeta sequencing was used to track clonotypes in blood and CSF. Paper-wide results and their limitations: Autoreactive clonotypes were reported to be detected serially in the blood of the same patients and of different patients, but not in the blood of healthy controls. Patients and controls had similar numbers of sequenced blood memory CD4+ clonotypes, with averages of around 40,000 in patients and some 33,000 in controls. In plots comparing CSF and blood CD4+ T cell clonotypes from the same patient, HCRT-specific and TRIB2-specific autoreactive clonotypes were highlighted. No sequences matching autoreactive T cell clones were contained in some blood memory CD4+ repertoires from patients and controls.

The CDR3, from cysteine to phenylalanine, totals 16 residues. Just the 48-base CDR3 DNA is kept, in frame starting at base 1. The junction shows trimming of 1 base on V and 7 bases on J, plus 16 bases between the germline ends. Based on the germline V gene, the CDR1 and CDR2 sequences are MNHNS and SASEGT. Memory CD4+ T cells were sorted ex vivo from peripheral blood of narcolepsy patients and healthy controls for TCR Vbeta sequencing. The V gene is TRBV6-1 and the J gene is TRBJ2-2; the D gene is perhaps TRBD1, on 5 matching bases. Input material: memory (CD45RA-) CD4+ T cells from blood. The cell subset or site label here, explained by the study, means: memory T cells sorted ex vivo from peripheral blood. This clonotype was obtained from a human donor in good health. The CDR3 reads CASSEVIGASGGELFF. The nucleotide sequence is TGTGCCAGCAGTGAAGTGATTGGGGCATCGGGCGGGGAGCTGTTTTTT.